One and the same sample provided the 30 T cell receptor beta chains below, sequenced in a study of molecular identifiers for immune sequencing clone quantification. TCRdb reprocessed the PCR reads via MiXCR and lists one record per CDR3 protein. Of over 600,000 distinct CDR3 sequences listed, 20% are singletons. The material sequenced was naive CD8+ T cells from blood, with Jurkat cell RNA spiked in. The subset denotes: FACS-sorted CD8+CD4-CCR7+CD45RA+ naive T cells. The receptors shown here come from a human donor in good health. Some libraries in this study had Jurkat cell RNA spiked in.

The table lists this clonotype with a few counts. CDR3 sequence (DNA): TGTGCCAGCAGCCCCCTCGAGGGCGCCGGGGAGCTGTTTTTT. It translates to CASSPLEGAGELFF. This sequence joins TRBV7-6 and TRBJ2-2; TRBD2 is a possible D gene (5 bases). Trimming removed 5 bases at V and 6 bases at J, with 13 bases between. CDR3 length: 14 amino acids. The germline V gene encodes CDR1 SGHVS and CDR2 FNYEAQ.

This clonotype was seen once. A much larger clone lies a single base off, so this may be a read error. The V and J genes are TRBV20-1 and TRBJ1-5; D is unclear. This CDR3 has 16 residues. In germline, CDR1 is DFQATT, CDR2 SNEGSKA (reference sequence). Between the trimmed V and J ends, which lost 0 bases and 2 bases, there was a span of 14 bases. The CDR3 protein is CSARDPSRGGNQPQHF. The CDR3 DNA reads TGCAGTGCTAGAGATCCCTCTCGAGGCGGCAATCAGCCCCAGCATTTT.

This clonotype was observed a few times. This rearrangement joins TRBV2 to TRBJ2-5, with a possible D match to TRBD2 (5 bases). This CDR3 has 16 residues. The germline V and J ends were trimmed by 0 bases and 0 bases, with 11 bases remaining between them. CDR1 is SNHLY and CDR2 is FYNNEI in the germline V gene. The chain's CDR3 is CASSEATGMYQETQYF. CDR3 bases: TGTGCCAGCAGTGAAGCCACGGGAATGTACCAAGAGACCCAGTACTTC.

This clonotype was recorded a few times. V usage is TRBV27 and J usage is TRBJ1-6; D ambiguous. V was shortened by 8 bases and J by 8 bases, with 16 bases between the two germline ends. Germline V gives CDR1 MNHEY, CDR2 SMNVEV (reference sequence). The CDR3 length is 14 residues. CDR3 protein: CASHGRLGDSPLHF. The CDR3 DNA reads as TGTGCCAGCCACGGTCGCCTTGGGGATTCACCCCTCCACTTT.

This clonotype turned up a few times. The chain employs TRBV20-1 and TRBJ1-1; possible D gene TRBD1, 5 bases. The germline V gene has CDR1 DFQATT and CDR2 SNEGSKA (reference sequence). V gave up 6 bases and J gave up 1 base, with 15 bases separating them. The CDR3 is 14 amino acids. In nucleotides, the CDR3 is TGCAGTGCCTACGGAGGGGTTCGGAACACTGAAGCTTTCTTT. Protein: CSAYGGVRNTEAFF.

This clonotype was seen more than once but under ten times. The gene calls are TRBV19 and TRBJ2-1, with D possibly TRBD2 on 5 matching bases. The CDR3 runs 14 residues. Deletions cut 3 bases from V and 4 bases from J, with 10 bases between. Germline V lookup: CDR1 LNHDA, CDR2 SQIVND (reference sequence). The CDR3 reads CASSIGSVYNEQFF. CDR3 in DNA: TGTGCCAGTAGTATTGGTAGCGTTTACAATGAGCAGTTCTTC.

Many counts were recorded for this clonotype. V gene TRBV7-9 combines with J gene TRBJ2-7, with 10 bases aligning to TRBD1. Per germline, CDR1 SEHNR and CDR2 FQNEAQ (reference sequence). The length of the CDR3 is 15 residues. J gave up 5 bases and V 0 bases, and 4 bases lay outside the gene matches. In DNA, the CDR3 is TGTGCCAGCAGCTTAGCCCTCGGGACAGGGGACGAGCAGTACTTC. Amino acids: CASSLALGTGDEQYF.

The CDR3 DNA sequence: TGTGCCAGTAGTATAGGGGAAAACAATGAGCAGTTCTTC. Protein: CASSIGENNEQFF. The V gene is TRBV19, the J gene TRBJ2-1; no definite D call. Germline CDR1 LNHDA, CDR2 SQIVND (reference sequence). V lost 1 base and J lost 5, with 6 bases in between. The CDR3 is 13 amino acids.

This clonotype has at least ten counts. The DNA of the CDR3 is TGTGCCAGCCAACTGGCGGGGCGATGGACTGAAGCTTTCTTT. This gives the protein CASQLAGRWTEAFF. The rearrangement uses TRBV27 and TRBJ1-1; D may be TRBD1 (5 bases). V was pared by 8 bases and J by 5 bases, with 18 bases between. The CDR3 covers 14 residues. Germline CDR1 reads MNHEY; CDR2 reads SMNVEV (reference sequence).

This clonotype has ten or more counts. CDR3 sequence reads: CAWTRTGEEQYF. The CDR3 DNA reads TGTGCCTGGACTCGGACAGGGGAGGAGCAGTACTTC. V usage is TRBV30 and J usage is TRBJ2-7, with 9 bases identical to TRBD1. This CDR3 contains 12 residues. Trimming cost V 4 bases and J 7 bases; bases outside gene matches: 5. CDR1 and CDR2 from the germline V gene are GTSNPN and SVGIG (reference sequence).

The sample holds many counts of this clonotype. The V call is TRBV27, the J call TRBJ1-2; D might be TRBD1 (5 bases). In germline, CDR1 is MNHEY, CDR2 SMNVEV (reference sequence). Trimming took off 2 bases at V and 0 bases at J, with 10 bases between the two ends. CDR3 length equals 15 residues. The CDR3 DNA reads as TGTGCCAGCAGTTTAGGGGGAGAACCTAACTATGGCTACACCTTC. The encoded protein is CASSLGGEPNYGYTF.

Many counts were recorded for this clonotype. This chain connects TRBV20-1 to TRBJ1-2; weak D call: TRBD1 (6 bases). CDR1 and CDR2 from the germline V gene are DFQATT and SNEGSKA (reference sequence). The CDR3 sequence is 13 residues long. Trimming removed 4 bases from V and 6 bases from J, with 15 bases in between. This CDR3 is CSAIGQKLNGYTF. Here the CDR3 DNA reads TGCAGTGCTATTGGACAGAAGTTGAATGGCTACACCTTC.

DNA for the CDR3: TGTGCCAGCAGCGAGGACGTTGTTAGCGTGCTGCAGTTCTTC. Protein: CASSEDVVSVLQFF. The rearrangement uses TRBV7-9 and TRBJ2-1, with a possible D match to TRBD2 (5 bases). The CDR3 is 14 residues long. Germline V gives CDR1 SEHNR, CDR2 FQNEAQ (reference sequence). Trimming shortened V by 5 bases and J by 12 bases, and 20 bases separated the two germline ends.

Details on this clonotype: It may be a read error: a sequence one base away is much more abundant. CDR3 DNA sequence: TGTGCCTGCAGCTTGCCAGAGGGGTACAAGTACTTC. Its translation is CACSLPEGYKYF. The chain joins TRBV13 to TRBJ2-7; TRBD1 or TRBD2 may be the D gene (5 bases each). CDR1 PRHDT and CDR2 FYEKMQ come from the germline V gene (reference sequence). The CDR3 runs 12 residues.

The V and J genes are TRBV6-6 and TRBJ2-7; D gene ambiguous. V was shortened by 5 bases and J by 2 bases, with 10 bases between the two germline ends. The CDR3 consists of 13 residues. Germline CDR1 is MNHNY and CDR2 is SVGAGI (reference sequence). The CDR3 region has the DNA TGTGCCAGCAGTACCGAGGCAACCTACGAGCAGTACTTC. Translated: CASSTEATYEQYF.

This clonotype has a count of ten or more. V gene TRBV7-6 combines with J gene TRBJ2-3, with 9 nucleotides matching TRBD2. The trim removed 4 bases at V and 2 bases at J, leaving 4 bases unmatched. The germline V gene has CDR1 SGHVS and CDR2 FNYEAQ. This CDR3 has 15 amino acids. In nucleotides, the CDR3 is TGTGCCAGCAGCTCGACTAGCGGCAACACAGATACGCAGTATTTT. This encodes CASSSTSGNTDTQYF.

The V call is TRBV2, the J call TRBJ2-1; 8 positions agree with TRBD2. From germline, CDR1 is SNHLY and CDR2 FYNNEI. J was trimmed by 9 bases and V by 1 base; bases with no gene match: 11. The CDR3 spans 16 residues. The CDR3 region has the DNA TGTGCCAGCAGTGAAGTTGGTTCCGGGAGGGGGTCTGAGCAGTTCTTC. This gives the protein CASSEVGSGRGSEQFF.

This chain connects TRBV4-1 to TRBJ2-2; D gene ambiguous. Trimming stripped 4 bases from V and 5 bases from J, with 11 bases between. The germline V gene encodes CDR1 MGHRA and CDR2 YSYEKL. The CDR3 is 14 residues long. The CDR3 reads CASSLATGTGELFF. CDR3 nucleotides: TGCGCCAGCAGCCTCGCCACCGGGACCGGGGAGCTGTTTTTT.

This clonotype was counted many times. The chain combines TRBV29-1 with TRBJ1-1; D gene unclear. Germline CDR1 SQVTM, CDR2 ANQGSEA. The CDR3 spans 12 residues. Deletions cut 6 bases from V and 1 base from J, with 9 bases between. CDR3 loop: CSVPQENTEAFF. The CDR3 bases are TGCAGCGTCCCACAAGAGAACACTGAAGCTTTCTTT.

This clonotype was seen only a few times. The V call is TRBV4-3, the J call TRBJ2-3; 7 bases are shared with TRBD2. Germline V gene data show CDR1 as LGHNA and CDR2 as YSLEER. The CDR3 runs to 14 residues. The junction had 5 bases not matched to a gene; V was cut back by 3 bases and J by 5 bases. The CDR3 here is CASSQGLPEDTQYF. CDR3 sequence (DNA): TGCGCCAGCAGCCAGGGACTACCCGAAGATACGCAGTATTTT.

With regard to this clonotype: A much larger clone is a single base away; this may be a read error. The V gene is TRBV6-5, the J gene TRBJ2-7, with 12 bases identical to TRBD2. In germline, CDR1 is MNHEY, CDR2 SVGAGI. With 0 bases clipped from V and 8 bases from J, the junction kept 2 bases outside the gene matches. This CDR3 comprises 14 residues. CDR3 bases: TGTGCCAGCAGTTACTCGACTAGCGGGGGCAAGCAGTACTTC. Protein: CASSYSTSGGKQYF.

This clonotype was seen at least ten times. V is TRBV20-1 and J is TRBJ1-4, with D unclear. The CDR3 has 14 residues. Looked up from germline, CDR1 is DFQATT and CDR2 is SNEGSKA (reference sequence). Trimming took 3 bases from V and 3 from J, leaving 11 bases between them. The CDR3 DNA reads TGCAGTGCTAGGGCCAGATACTCTAATGAAAAACTGTTTTTT. It is translated as CSARARYSNEKLFF.

This clonotype was found many times. V usage is TRBV4-3 and J usage is TRBJ2-7, with TRBD1 matching 10 bases. Germline assignment: CDR1 LGHNA and CDR2 YSLEER. V shed 3 bases, J shed 6 bases, and the junction held 2 bases outside the gene matches. The CDR3 is made up of 13 amino acids. CDR3 sequence (DNA): TGCGCCAGCAGCCAGACAGGGGGCTTCGAGCAGTACTTC. Residues: CASSQTGGFEQYF.

The sample holds many counts of this clonotype. This chain links TRBV20-1 with TRBJ2-7; 8 bases are shared with TRBD2. V gave up 5 bases and J gave up 0 bases; unmatched junction bases: 6. The CDR3 has 14 residues. Germline CDR1 DFQATT, CDR2 SNEGSKA (reference sequence). CDR3 sequence reads: CSAPSGGSSYEQYF. CDR3 nucleotide sequence: TGCAGTGCTCCCAGCGGGGGAAGCTCCTACGAGCAGTACTTC.

This clonotype occurred many times. The chain combines TRBV29-1 with TRBJ2-7; TRBD1 matches 12 bases. In germline, CDR1 is SQVTM, CDR2 ANQGSEA. The length of the CDR3 is 12 residues. Losses at the gene ends were 7 bases for V and 5 bases for J; bases not matched to a gene: 3. DNA of the CDR3: TGCAGCGCCGGGACAGGGGGCAACGAGCAGTACTTC. Its protein is CSAGTGGNEQYF.

This clonotype has a count of ten or more. J is TRBJ2-5 and V is TRBV29-1; D unresolved. The germline gives CDR1 SQVTM, CDR2 ANQGSEA. Trimming pared 7 bases from V and 2 bases from J, leaving 20 bases between. The CDR3 covers 15 residues. CDR3 DNA sequence: TGCAGCGCCGAAGACACAGCTTACACTCAAGAGACCCAGTACTTC. Its protein is CSAEDTAYTQETQYF.

This clonotype came up many times. The gene calls are TRBV7-9 and TRBJ1-3; D is perhaps TRBD1 (6 bases). The V end lost 4 bases, the J end lost 2 bases, and 24 bases lay between the germline ends. The CDR3 is made up of 19 amino acids. Germline V CDR1 and CDR2: SEHNR, FQNEAQ (reference sequence). The CDR3 spells CASSSTPGAEYSAGNTIYF. The DNA of the CDR3 is TGTGCCAGCAGCTCAACTCCGGGGGCAGAATATAGTGCTGGAAACACCATATATTTT.

The chain carries TRBV11-2 and TRBJ1-4; TRBD1 might be the D (6 bases). Looked up from germline, CDR1 is SGHAT and CDR2 is FQNNGV. Trimming took 5 bases from V and 2 from J, leaving 9 bases between them. The CDR3 extends over 14 amino acids. CDR3 in amino acids: CASSPGQTNEKLFF. CDR3 in DNA: TGTGCCAGCAGCCCCGGACAGACTAATGAAAAACTGTTTTTT.

This clonotype was recorded at least ten times. This chain connects TRBV4-1 to TRBJ2-7; D might be TRBD1 or TRBD2, each matching 5 bases. Germline V gene lookup returns CDR1 MGHRA and CDR2 YSYEKL. V shed 0 bases and J shed 3 bases, with 12 bases lying between them. This CDR3 region has 15 residues. The DNA of the CDR3 is TGCGCCAGCAGCCAAGATCGAGGGACCTTCTACGAGCAGTACTTC. Translation gives CASSQDRGTFYEQYF.

There are many counts of this clonotype. The J gene is TRBJ2-7, the V gene TRBV20-1, with D possibly TRBD2 on 6 matching bases. The CDR3 is made up of 17 amino acids. Per germline, CDR1 DFQATT and CDR2 SNEGSKA (reference sequence). V gave up 5 bases and J gave up 2 bases, with 25 bases separating them. The CDR3: CSAEQVPGGGLAYEQYF. The CDR3 DNA reads as TGCAGTGCTGAACAGGTCCCCGGGGGAGGCCTTGCCTACGAGCAGTACTTC.